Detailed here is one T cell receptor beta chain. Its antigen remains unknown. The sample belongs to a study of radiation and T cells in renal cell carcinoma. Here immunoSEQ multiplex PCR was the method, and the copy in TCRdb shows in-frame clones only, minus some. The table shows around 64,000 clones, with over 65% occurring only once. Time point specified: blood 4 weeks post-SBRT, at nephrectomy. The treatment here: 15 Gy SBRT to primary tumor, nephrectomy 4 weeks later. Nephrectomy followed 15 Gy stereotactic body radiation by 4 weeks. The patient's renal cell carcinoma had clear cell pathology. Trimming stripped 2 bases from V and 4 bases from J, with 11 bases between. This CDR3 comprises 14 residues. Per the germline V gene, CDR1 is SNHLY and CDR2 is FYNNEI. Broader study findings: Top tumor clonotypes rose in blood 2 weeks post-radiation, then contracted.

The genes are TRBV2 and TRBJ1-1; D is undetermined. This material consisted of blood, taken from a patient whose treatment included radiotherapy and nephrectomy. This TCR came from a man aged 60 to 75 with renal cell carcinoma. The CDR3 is CASSEFGQITEAFF. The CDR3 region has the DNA TGTGCCAGCAGTGAATTTGGCCAGATCACTGAAGCTTTCTTT.